The 31 T cell receptor beta chains below were found in one sample sequenced in a study of OX40 agonist ivuxolimab in advanced cancers. Measured with immunoSEQ multiplex PCR; TCRdb has only the in-frame clones, and not every one. The table lists about 89,000 clones, 85% to 95% of them singletons, with about 0.3% in the top ten. The material sequenced was CD4+ or CD8+ T cells sorted from blood, taken in a trial of the OX40 agonist ivuxolimab. These receptors were collected from an adult with an advanced solid tumor such as melanoma, head and neck, liver or kidney cancer.

About this clone: Within the sample, other DNA sequences also encode this same CDR3. This sequence joins TRBV30 and TRBJ1-2, with D unresolved. The length of the CDR3 is 12 residues. V was trimmed by 0 bases and J by 5 bases, leaving 7 bases between them. Germline values: CDR1 GTSNPN, CDR2 SVGIG (reference sequence). CDR3 bases: TGTGCCTGGAGTGTCGGGAGATATGGCTACACCTTC. Translating gives CAWSVGRYGYTF.

Worth noting for this clone: Additional DNA sequences in this sample encode the identical CDR3. The chain carries TRBV9 and TRBJ2-2; 11 bases are shared with TRBD1. Germline V gene lookup returns CDR1 SGDLS and CDR2 YYNGEE. Losses at the gene ends were 1 base for V and 7 bases for J; bases not matched to a gene: 6. This CDR3 has 16 residues. This CDR3 is CASSVIGTGGGGELFF. Here the CDR3 DNA reads TGTGCCAGCAGCGTAATTGGGACAGGGGGTGGCGGGGAGCTGTTTTTT.

V is TRBV2 and J is TRBJ2-1; no reliable D call. The CDR3 runs to 14 residues. From germline, CDR1 is SNHLY and CDR2 FYNNEI. V shed 6 bases and J shed 9 bases, with 18 bases lying between them. CDR3 loop: CASSVLAGWGEQFF. The CDR3 DNA is TGTGCCAGCAGCGTTCTCGCCGGGTGGGGTGAGCAGTTCTTC.

The J gene is TRBJ2-5, the V gene TRBV30; D is unresolved. V shed 0 bases and J shed 4 bases, with 3 bases lying between them. Germline CDR1 GTSNPN, CDR2 SVGIG (reference sequence). The CDR3 runs to 11 residues. CDR3 nucleotide sequence: TGTGCCTGGAGTGTACCAGAGACCCAGTACTTC. It translates to CAWSVPETQYF. The variable domain in full, completed from reference TRBV30 and TRBJ2-5, reads SQTIHQWPATLVQPVGSPLSLECTVEGTSNPNLYWYRQAAGRGLQLLFYSVGIGQISSEVPQNLSASRPQDRQFILSSKKLLLSDSGFYLCAWSVPETQYFGPGTRLLVL.

The gene calls are TRBV5-4 and TRBJ2-3, with D possibly being TRBD2 (5 bases). This CDR3 contains 14 residues. V was trimmed by 4 bases and J by 0 bases, leaving 9 bases between them. Germline CDR1 reads SGHNT; CDR2 reads YYREEE (reference sequence). As DNA, the CDR3 is TGTGCCAGCAGCAGCGGACTCAGCACAGATACGCAGTATTTT. Its translation is CASSSGLSTDTQYF.

CDR3 amino acids: CAISESKRDTTDTQYF. In DNA form, the CDR3 reads TGTGCCATCAGTGAGTCTAAACGGGACACGACAGATACGCAGTATTTT. V is TRBV10-3 and J is TRBJ2-3; D is possibly TRBD1 (6 bases). V was clipped by 0 bases and J by 3 bases, with 13 bases between them. The V gene's germline CDR1 is ENHRY and CDR2 SYGVKD. The CDR3 extends over 16 amino acids.

This clone was found once. J is TRBJ2-3 and V is TRBV9; 9 nucleotides agree with TRBD2. Trimming at V came to 4 bases and at J to 6 bases, leaving 12 bases not matched to a gene. There are 16 residues in the CDR3. Germline lookup yields CDR1 SGDLS and CDR2 YYNGEE. The DNA of the CDR3 is TGTGCCAGCAGCCCCCTCGGGCTAGCGGGATGGGATACGCAGTATTTT. Translating gives CASSPLGLAGWDTQYF.

This clone was observed a few times. CDR3 DNA: TGCGCCAGCAGCCAAGGGCCGTGGGGACGTGCTAGCGGCAATCAGCCCCAGCATTTT. Translated, it gives CASSQGPWGRASGNQPQHF. The genes are TRBV4-1 and TRBJ1-5, with D tentatively TRBD1 (5 bases). The CDR3 length is 19 residues. Germline lookup yields CDR1 MGHRA and CDR2 YSYEKL. V dropped 1 base and J dropped 2 bases, with 21 bases sitting between them.

This chain links TRBV4-1 with TRBJ1-5; TRBD1 might be the D (6 bases). This CDR3 spans 13 amino acids. V lost 6 bases and J lost 7, with 13 bases in between. Germline V lookup: CDR1 MGHRA, CDR2 YSYEKL. The CDR3 loop reads CASSKGGRQPQHF. In nucleotides, the CDR3 is TGCGCCAGCAGTAAGGGGGGGCGGCAGCCCCAGCATTTT.

The V gene is TRBV10-3, the J gene TRBJ2-5; no definite D call. The CDR3 totals 12 residues. The V end was cut by 2 bases, the J end by 5 bases, with 6 bases between. The germline V gene encodes CDR1 ENHRY and CDR2 SYGVKD. CDR3 bases: TGTGCCATCAGTGAGCGGTGGGAGACCCAGTACTTC. It is translated as CAISERWETQYF.

This chain links TRBV7-2 with TRBJ2-3; D remains ambiguous. This CDR3 region has 16 residues. Trimming cost V 5 bases and J 0 bases, with 15 bases left between them. The germline CDR1 and CDR2 sequences are SGHTA and FQGNSA. The CDR3 nucleotides read TGTGCCAGCAGCCCCCGAGCCTGGCCTAGCACAGATACGCAGTATTTT. It specifies CASSPRAWPSTDTQYF.

The chain is built from TRBV5-5 and TRBJ2-5; D possibly corresponds to TRBD1 (6 bases). V was trimmed by 4 bases and J by 3 bases, leaving 13 bases between them. CDR1 SGHKS and CDR2 YYEKEE come from the germline V gene (reference sequence). The CDR3 is 14 residues long. The CDR3 DNA reads TGTGCCAGCAGCCGCATGACAGGAGAAGAGACCCAGTACTTC. Protein sequence: CASSRMTGEETQYF. The full variable domain, with the rest looked up from reference TRBV5-5 and TRBJ2-5, is DAGVTQSPTHLIKTRGQQVTLRCSPISGHKSVSWYQQVLGQGPQFIFQYYEKEERGRGNFPDRFSARQFPNYSSELNVNALLLGDSALYLCASSRMTGEETQYFGPGTRLLVL.

The J gene is TRBJ2-3, the V gene TRBV4-1; a possible D gene is TRBD2 (7 bases). The CDR3 is 16 amino acids. CDR1 is MGHRA and CDR2 is YSYEKL in the germline V gene. The germline V and J ends were trimmed by 1 base and 4 bases, with 15 bases remaining between them. The CDR3 region has the DNA TGCGCCAGCAGCCAAGGGACGGGGGGCCTGGCAGATACGCAGTATTTT. Translation: CASSQGTGGLADTQYF.

This clone was found once. The chain is built from TRBV5-1 and TRBJ1-1; 7 nucleotides line up with TRBD1. The CDR3 has 14 residues. Germline trimming cut 4 bases from V and 3 bases from J; bases unmatched to any gene: 6. The germline gives CDR1 SGHRS, CDR2 YFSETQ. CDR3 sequence reads: CASSLTGLDTEAFF. The DNA for the CDR3 is TGCGCCAGCAGCCTGACAGGGTTGGACACTGAAGCTTTCTTT.

V usage is TRBV6-5 and J usage is TRBJ1-4, with 7 bases lining up with TRBD1. CDR1 is MNHEY, CDR2 SVGAGI, per germline. The CDR3 is made up of 14 amino acids. J lost 8 bases, V lost 2 bases, and 5 bases had no gene match. The CDR3 sequence is CASSYRGLGEKLFF. The CDR3 nucleotides read TGTGCCAGCAGTTACAGGGGGCTAGGGGAAAAACTGTTTTTT.

The chain combines TRBV2 with TRBJ2-3; TRBD2 aligns across 8 bases. V lost 4 bases, J lost 1 base, and 4 bases stayed unmatched. This CDR3 spans 15 amino acids. Looked up from germline, CDR1 is SNHLY and CDR2 is FYNNEI. The CDR3 loop reads CASSVRRGGTDTQYF. Written as DNA, the CDR3 is TGTGCCAGCAGTGTCAGGCGGGGGGGCACAGATACGCAGTATTTT.

V is TRBV11-3 and J is TRBJ1-3; tentative D call: TRBD1 (6 bases). The CDR3 runs to 16 residues. Between the trimmed V and J ends, which lost 1 base and 4 bases, there was a span of 14 bases. The V gene's germline CDR1 is SGHNT and CDR2 YENEEA. CDR3: CASSLATGTSGNTIYF. The CDR3 DNA sequence: TGTGCCAGCAGCTTAGCTACCGGGACATCGGGAAACACCATATATTTT.

The chain uses TRBV30 and TRBJ2-3; the match to TRBD2 covers 9 bases. The germline V gene encodes CDR1 GTSNPN and CDR2 SVGIG (reference sequence). The CDR3 has 14 amino acids. J lost 4 bases, V lost 4 bases, and 6 bases had no gene match. The CDR3, as DNA: TGTGCCTGGAATCTAGCGGGAACCCCAGATACGCAGTATTTT. It translates to CAWNLAGTPDTQYF.

The V call is TRBV28, the J call TRBJ2-4; D not certain. The germline V and J ends were trimmed by 5 bases and 1 base, with 15 bases remaining between them. Per the germline V gene, CDR1 is MDHEN and CDR2 is SYDVKM. This CDR3 is built from 16 residues. The CDR3 region is CASSPRPFPAKNIQYF. The CDR3 DNA reads TGTGCCAGCAGTCCCCGACCCTTTCCTGCCAAAAACATTCAGTACTTC. The full variable domain, in which reference TRBV28 and TRBJ2-4 provide the parts outside the CDR3, is DVKVTQSSRYLVKRTGEKVFLECVQDMDHENMFWYRQDPGLGLRLIYFSYDVKMKEKGDIPEGYSVSREKKERFSLILESASTNQTSMYLCASSPRPFPAKNIQYFGAGTRLSVL.

The rearrangement uses TRBV30 and TRBJ2-2, with D unclear. The CDR3 spans 15 residues. The V and J ends lost 0 bases and 0 bases respectively, with 8 bases between them. The V gene's germline CDR1 is GTSNPN and CDR2 SVGIG (reference sequence). CDR3 sequence reads: CAWSVTRANTGELFF. CDR3 DNA sequence: TGTGCCTGGAGTGTAACAAGAGCGAACACCGGGGAGCTGTTTTTT.

The chain couples TRBV30 to TRBJ2-5; 8 bases are shared with TRBD2. The J segment lost 0 bases and the V segment lost 2 bases, leaving 11 bases of the junction unmatched. The CDR3 runs 17 residues. From germline, CDR1 is GTSNPN and CDR2 SVGIG (reference sequence). In nucleotides, the CDR3 is TGTGCCTGGAGTATAACCTTTGGCGGGGGGTACCAAGAGACCCAGTACTTC. Amino acid sequence: CAWSITFGGGYQETQYF. Together with reference TRBV30 and TRBJ2-5, the CDR3 gives the full variable domain: SQTIHQWPATLVQPVGSPLSLECTVEGTSNPNLYWYRQAAGRGLQLLFYSVGIGQISSEVPQNLSASRPQDRQFILSSKKLLLSDSGFYLCAWSITFGGGYQETQYFGPGTRLLVL.

A single count supports this clone. This chain joins TRBV9 and TRBJ1-5; 9 nucleotides match TRBD1. V was clipped by 3 bases and J by 4 bases; unmatched bases: 11. Germline V lookup: CDR1 SGDLS, CDR2 YYNGEE. This CDR3 region has 17 residues. The CDR3 region has the DNA TGTGCCAGCAGCGCCTTCATCCGGGACAGGGAAAATCAGCCCCAGCATTTT. It encodes CASSAFIRDRENQPQHF.

The V and J genes are TRBV9 and TRBJ1-3, with a tentative D call TRBD1 (5 bases). The CDR3 extends over 18 amino acids. Germline V CDR1 and CDR2: SGDLS, YYNGEE. Between the trimmed V and J ends, which lost 0 bases and 0 bases, there was a span of 16 bases. The CDR3 sequence is CASSVGPITGPSGNTIYF. CDR3 coding DNA: TGTGCCAGCAGCGTAGGGCCCATAACAGGACCCTCTGGAAACACCATATATTTT.

This clone has only one observation. V is TRBV7-2 and J is TRBJ2-3, with D uncertain. CDR3 size: 12 residues. Germline-derived CDR1 and CDR2 are SGHTA and FQGNSA. The V and J ends lost 5 bases and 4 bases respectively, with 7 bases between them. DNA for the CDR3: TGTGCCAGCAGCCCCACGTCAGATACGCAGTATTTT. Translation gives CASSPTSDTQYF.

This chain connects TRBV7-2 to TRBJ2-7; no reliable D call. CDR1 SGHTA and CDR2 FQGNSA come from the germline V gene. The CDR3 totals 14 residues. V dropped 3 bases and J dropped 3 bases, with 12 bases sitting between them. As DNA, the CDR3 is TGTGCCAGCAGCTTCAGGTCGGCAGACTACGAGCAGTACTTC. The encoded protein is CASSFRSADYEQYF.

The chain has TRBV10-3 and TRBJ2-7; no reliable D call. V lost 6 bases, J lost 3 bases, and 12 bases lay in between. This CDR3 contains 13 residues. The germline CDR1 and CDR2 sequences are ENHRY and SYGVKD. The CDR3 here is CAISVEAHYEQYV. CDR3 sequence (DNA): TGTGCCATCAGCGTTGAGGCCCACTACGAGCAGTACGTC.

The rearrangement joins TRBV7-8 to TRBJ1-5, with 9 bases matching TRBD1. CDR3 size: 17 residues. Losses at the gene ends were 5 bases for V and 2 bases for J; bases not matched to a gene: 10. Germline-derived CDR1 and CDR2 are SGHVS and FQNEAQ. CDR3 coding DNA: TGTGCCAGCAGCCCCGAGGACAGGGGCCCGGGCAATCAGCCCCAGCATTTT. Translation gives CASSPEDRGPGNQPQHF.

The chain couples TRBV4-1 to TRBJ2-1; the match to TRBD1 covers 9 bases. With V trimmed by 3 bases and J by 4 bases, 4 bases remained unmatched. This CDR3 is 15 amino acids long. Germline V CDR1 and CDR2: MGHRA, YSYEKL. The CDR3 spells CASSQTGTGYNEQFF. The CDR3 region has the DNA TGCGCCAGCAGCCAGACCGGGACAGGGTACAATGAGCAGTTCTTC.

The chain combines TRBV30 with TRBJ2-7; D remains unclear. Per germline, CDR1 GTSNPN and CDR2 SVGIG (reference sequence). The V and J ends lost 1 base and 5 bases respectively, with 15 bases between them. This CDR3 has 14 amino acids. The CDR3 reads CAWSAFTIDDEQYF. In DNA form, the CDR3 reads TGTGCCTGGAGTGCGTTCACCATTGACGACGAGCAGTACTTC.

The chain links TRBV6-1 to TRBJ1-4; possible D gene TRBD1, 6 bases. CDR3 length: 15 amino acids. CDR1 is MNHNS, CDR2 SASEGT, per germline. V lost 5 bases and J 6 bases, leaving 16 bases between the germline ends. CDR3 nucleotides: TGTGCCAGCAGTTCGTCTCGGGGGGCCCATGAAAAACTGTTTTTT. Translation: CASSSSRGAHEKLFF.

The chain has TRBV11-1 and TRBJ2-5; unclear D gene. Trimming cost V 3 bases and J 1 base, with 0 bases left between them. This CDR3 spans 11 amino acids. Germline values: CDR1 SGHAT, CDR2 FQDESV (reference sequence). The CDR3 DNA reads as TGTGCCAGCAGCTTCCAAGAGACCCAGTACTTC. Its protein is CASSFQETQYF.